The 30 T cell receptor beta chains listed next were all sequenced from one sample in a study of cytomegalovirus exposure and HLA in healthy donors. With 60 Vbeta and 13 Jbeta primers, the PCR was carried out. Using immunoSEQ multiplex PCR, the repertoire was profiled, and TCRdb retains in-frame clones only, with some absent. This table lists some 21,000 clones. Sequenced: PBMCs. These receptors all stem from a man between 60 and 75 years old in good health and CMV-seropositive.

The chain carries TRBV6-5 and TRBJ1-6; D unresolved. CDR3 size: 14 residues. The ends were cut back, 2 bases at V and 9 bases at J, with 11 bases in the middle. Germline V gene lookup returns CDR1 MNHEY and CDR2 SVGAGI. CDR3 in amino acids: CASSYRTAGSPLHF. The CDR3 nucleotides are TGTGCCAGCAGTTACCGAACAGCGGGTTCACCCCTCCACTTT.

The rearrangement links TRBV29-1 to TRBJ1-2; 7 positions agree with TRBD1. Germline CDR1 reads SQVTM; CDR2 reads ANQGSEA. Trimming took 3 bases from V and 3 from J; bases not matched to a gene: 7. The CDR3 is made up of 14 amino acids. CDR3 bases: TGCAGCGTTGACTACGCAGGGGGTGACTATGGCTACACCTTC. The encoded protein is CSVDYAGGDYGYTF.

The chain's CDR3 is CAWARGWGLATEAFF. CDR3 bases: TGTGCCTGGGCGCGTGGATGGGGGCTGGCGACTGAAGCTTTCTTT. The gene calls are TRBV30 and TRBJ1-1; D might be TRBD1 (6 bases). The CDR3 contains 15 residues. CDR1 and CDR2 from the germline V gene are GTSNPN and SVGIG (reference sequence). Between the trimmed V and J ends, which lost 5 bases and 5 bases, there was a span of 21 bases.

This chain links TRBV5-1 with TRBJ1-2; TRBD1 matches 8 bases. Per germline, CDR1 SGHRS and CDR2 YFSETQ. This CDR3 spans 16 amino acids. Trimming at V came to 2 bases and at J to 8 bases, leaving 14 bases not matched to a gene. The CDR3 DNA follows: TGCGCCAGCAGCTTACCCGGGGCAGGGGGCGTCAAGGGCTACACCTTC. This gives the protein CASSLPGAGGVKGYTF.

The chain recombines TRBV7-8 with TRBJ2-2, with D perhaps TRBD2 (6 bases). The CDR3 extends over 14 amino acids. The germline V gene encodes CDR1 SGHVS and CDR2 FQNEAQ. V was trimmed by 2 bases and J by 6 bases, leaving 10 bases between them. CDR3 in amino acids: CASSLSGDSGELFF. As DNA, the CDR3 is TGTGCCAGCAGCTTATCCGGGGACTCCGGGGAGCTGTTTTTT. Filled out from reference TRBV7-8 and TRBJ2-2, the complete variable domain reads GAGVSQSPRYKVAKRGQDVALRCDPISGHVSLFWYQQALGQGPEFLTYFQNEAQLDKSGLPSDRFFAERPEGSVSTLKIQRTQQEDSAVYLCASSLSGDSGELFFGEGSRLTVL.

The rearrangement links TRBV9 to TRBJ2-6; 9 bases align to TRBD1. The CDR3 totals 15 residues. Looked up from germline, CDR1 is SGDLS and CDR2 is YYNGEE. Trimming cost V 6 bases and J 2 bases; bases outside gene matches: 3. Here the CDR3 reads CASTRQGAGANVLTF. The CDR3 coding sequence is TGTGCCAGCACCCGACAGGGGGCTGGGGCCAACGTCCTGACTTTC.

The rearrangement uses TRBV4-1 and TRBJ1-1; no reliable D call. The CDR3 consists of 15 residues. Germline V gene data show CDR1 as MGHRA and CDR2 as YSYEKL. Deletions cut 0 bases from V and 4 bases from J, with 12 bases between. CDR3 region: CASSQDSVSGTEAFF. The CDR3, as DNA: TGCGCCAGCAGCCAAGATTCGGTTAGTGGCACTGAAGCTTTCTTT.

V usage is TRBV9 and J usage is TRBJ1-1; TRBD1 agrees at 7 bases. J was trimmed by 0 bases and V by 4 bases; bases with no gene match: 6. This CDR3 region has 15 residues. Per germline, CDR1 SGDLS and CDR2 YYNGEE. CDR3 residues: CASSPRDRMNTEAFF. CDR3 coding DNA: TGTGCCAGCAGCCCCCGGGACAGAATGAACACTGAAGCTTTCTTT. Drawing the rest from reference TRBV9 and TRBJ1-1, the complete variable domain is DSGVTQTPKHLITATGQRVTLRCSPRSGDLSVYWYQQSLDQGLQFLIQYYNGEERAKGNILERFSAQQFPDLHSELNLSSLELGDSALYFCASSPRDRMNTEAFFGQGTRLTVV.

The V and J genes are TRBV5-6 and TRBJ2-1; TRBD2 matches 8 bases. The CDR3 runs 15 residues. The germline V gene encodes CDR1 SGHDT and CDR2 YYEEEE. Germline trimming cut 1 base from V and 5 bases from J; bases unmatched to any gene: 5. The CDR3 loop is CASSLLAGPDNEQFF. The DNA of the CDR3 is TGTGCCAGCAGCTTGTTAGCGGGACCCGACAATGAGCAGTTCTTC.

The chain joins TRBV6-1 to TRBJ1-2; 7 bases match TRBD1. CDR3 length equals 13 residues. CDR1 and CDR2 (germline): MNHNS, SASEGT. V gave up 5 bases and J gave up 1 base; unmatched junction bases: 1. CDR3 coding DNA: TGTGCCAGCAGTAGACAGGGTAACTATGGCTACACCTTC. Its protein product is CASSRQGNYGYTF.

The chain carries TRBV7-8 and TRBJ2-7, with a tentative D call TRBD1 (6 bases). The CDR3 spans 16 residues. Germline lookup yields CDR1 SGHVS and CDR2 FQNEAQ. V lost 5 bases and J 4 bases, leaving 21 bases between the germline ends. CDR3 bases: TGTGCCAGCAGCGATGAGTTCACAGGACAGACTTACGAGCAGTACTTC. It translates to CASSDEFTGQTYEQYF. The entire variable domain, with the rest obtained from reference TRBV7-8 and TRBJ2-7, is as follows: GAGVSQSPRYKVAKRGQDVALRCDPISGHVSLFWYQQALGQGPEFLTYFQNEAQLDKSGLPSDRFFAERPEGSVSTLKIQRTQQEDSAVYLCASSDEFTGQTYEQYFGPGTRLTVT.

This chain links TRBV6-6 with TRBJ1-1; D might be TRBD1 (5 bases). Germline V gives CDR1 MNHNY, CDR2 SVGAGI (reference sequence). Trimming cost V 7 bases and J 5 bases, with 20 bases left between them. The CDR3 totals 15 residues. CDR3 residues: CASTSSSSGGTEAFF. In DNA, the CDR3 is TGTGCCAGCACCTCTTCTTCTTCGGGGGGAACTGAAGCTTTCTTT.

The chain links TRBV4-1 to TRBJ1-4; D gene unclear. Germline-derived CDR1 and CDR2 are MGHRA and YSYEKL. Trimming removed 0 bases at V and 3 bases at J, with 5 bases between. CDR3 length: 14 amino acids. CDR3 in amino acids: CASSQESSNEKLFF. CDR3 in DNA: TGCGCCAGCAGCCAAGAGAGTTCTAATGAAAAACTGTTTTTT.

On this clone itself: This specimen includes other DNA sequences encoding the same CDR3. V is TRBV5-1 and J is TRBJ1-1, with unresolved D. The germline CDR1 and CDR2 sequences are SGHRS and YFSETQ. V lost 2 bases and J 1 base, leaving 6 bases between the germline ends. The CDR3 is 13 residues long. CDR3 sequence reads: CASSFTRNTEAFF. The CDR3 nucleotides read TGCGCCAGCAGCTTCACAAGGAACACTGAAGCTTTCTTT.

This chain connects TRBV5-1 to TRBJ2-7; maybe TRBD2 (5 bases). Germline CDR1 and CDR2: SGHRS and YFSETQ. V was trimmed by 0 bases and J by 4 bases, leaving 17 bases between them. CDR3 size: 16 residues. The CDR3 loop is CASSLGGGGKVYEQYF. CDR3 DNA sequence: TGCGCCAGCAGCTTGGGCGGAGGTGGGAAGGTTTACGAGCAGTACTTC.

The rearrangement uses TRBV29-1 and TRBJ2-5, with a weak D call TRBD1 (6 bases). This CDR3 comprises 14 residues. V lost 4 bases and J lost 3, with 15 bases in between. Germline V gives CDR1 SQVTM, CDR2 ANQGSEA. The CDR3, as DNA: TGCAGCGTTGCCCCCCCGGGACAAGAAGAGACCCAGTACTTC. Its translation: CSVAPPGQEETQYF.

J is TRBJ1-5 and V is TRBV19; 8 nucleotides align to TRBD1. V was clipped by 4 bases and J by 2 bases; unmatched bases: 4. CDR3 size: 15 residues. Germline-derived CDR1 and CDR2 are LNHDA and SQIVND (reference sequence). This chain's CDR3 is CASSKDRVGNQPQHF. DNA of the CDR3: TGTGCCAGTAGTAAGGACAGGGTGGGCAATCAGCCCCAGCATTTT.

The chain couples TRBV5-6 to TRBJ1-1; 10 nucleotides match TRBD1. The CDR3 is 14 amino acids. The V segment lost 4 bases and the J segment 6 bases; nucleotides outside the gene matches: 6. CDR1 is SGHDT, CDR2 YYEEEE, per germline. CDR3 bases: TGTGCCAGCAGCAAGTACGACAGGGGGCCTGAAGCTTTCTTT. It is translated as CASSKYDRGPEAFF.

The V and J genes are TRBV29-1 and TRBJ2-5; maybe TRBD1 (6 bases). Germline V gives CDR1 SQVTM, CDR2 ANQGSEA. The CDR3 consists of 13 residues. With 7 bases removed from V and 4 bases from J, the gap between germline ends came to 16 bases. The CDR3 DNA reads TGCAGCGCAAAAGTAACAGGGTCAGAGACCCAGTACTTC. Translating it yields CSAKVTGSETQYF.

The chain uses TRBV4-2 and TRBJ2-2; 7 bases map to TRBD2. The CDR3 covers 15 residues. Trimming at V came to 1 base and at J to 7 bases, leaving 6 bases not matched to a gene. Looked up from germline, CDR1 is LGHNA and CDR2 is YNFKEQ. DNA for the CDR3: TGTGCCAGCAGCCAAGGAGTTCGGGAGGACGGGGAGCTGTTTTTT. As protein: CASSQGVREDGELFF.

The chain links TRBV5-5 to TRBJ2-7; TRBD1 matches 9 bases. Germline V gene lookup returns CDR1 SGHKS and CDR2 YYEKEE (reference sequence). The CDR3 covers 15 residues. V was pared by 5 bases and J by 3 bases, with 9 bases of the junction left unmatched. CDR3 sequence reads: CASRSWDRDDYEQYF. CDR3 coding DNA: TGTGCCAGCAGGTCGTGGGACAGGGATGACTACGAGCAGTACTTC.

The chain couples TRBV10-3 to TRBJ1-5; a possible D gene is TRBD1 (5 bases). The V gene lost 0 bases and the J gene lost 2 bases, with 17 bases spanning the gap. Germline V gene lookup returns CDR1 ENHRY and CDR2 SYGVKD. CDR3 length equals 18 residues. The CDR3 coding sequence is TGTGCCATCAGTGAGTCGGTGCATTCAGGGAGGCGCAATCAGCCCCAGCATTTT. Translated, it gives CAISESVHSGRRNQPQHF.

The chain joins TRBV28 to TRBJ1-2; no clear D. The germline gives CDR1 MDHEN, CDR2 SYDVKM. Trimming took off 4 bases at V and 4 bases at J, with 13 bases between the two ends. The length of the CDR3 is 14 residues. Here the CDR3 reads CASSSPLRTYGYTF. The CDR3 DNA reads as TGTGCCAGCAGTTCCCCCCTAAGAACCTATGGCTACACCTTC.

This rearrangement joins TRBV6-6 to TRBJ2-5; D ambiguous. CDR3 length: 11 amino acids. Deletions cut 6 bases from V and 2 bases from J, with 4 bases between. Looked up from germline, CDR1 is MNHNY and CDR2 is SVGAGI (reference sequence). In DNA, the CDR3 is TGTGCCAGCAGCCCACAAGAGACCCAGTACTTC. Translating gives CASSPQETQYF.

V and J are TRBV4-1 and TRBJ2-1; 8 nucleotides agree with TRBD2. V was pared by 1 base and J by 6 bases, with 11 bases of the junction left unmatched. CDR1 MGHRA and CDR2 YSYEKL come from the germline V gene. The CDR3 sequence is 17 residues long. The CDR3 DNA is TGCGCCAGCAGCCAAGCAACCCAACGGGAGGGAGGCAATGAGCAGTTCTTC. Translated, it gives CASSQATQREGGNEQFF.

The rearrangement links TRBV20-1 to TRBJ2-1; maybe TRBD2 (6 bases). CDR1 DFQATT and CDR2 SNEGSKA come from the germline V gene (reference sequence). V shed 3 bases and J shed 9 bases, with 9 bases lying between them. The CDR3 is made up of 11 amino acids. CDR3 sequence reads: CSARTSPEQFF. Here the CDR3 DNA reads TGCAGTGCTAGGACTAGTCCTGAGCAGTTCTTC.

The chain joins TRBV5-4 to TRBJ1-2, with a tentative D call TRBD1 (6 bases). The germline V and J ends were trimmed by 4 bases and 6 bases, with 16 bases remaining between them. The CDR3 is 14 residues long. In germline, CDR1 is SGHNT, CDR2 YYREEE (reference sequence). The DNA of the CDR3 is TGTGCCAGCAGCCCGTACAGGGTGAGGGATGGCTACACCTTC. Translating it yields CASSPYRVRDGYTF.

The CDR3 region is CASSFSRGVRGYTF. The CDR3 DNA is TGCGCCAGCAGCTTTTCCAGGGGAGTACGTGGCTACACCTTC. The J gene is TRBJ1-2, the V gene TRBV5-1; D perhaps matches TRBD1 (6 bases). The V gene lost 2 bases and the J gene lost 7 bases, with 15 bases spanning the gap. The V gene's germline CDR1 is SGHRS and CDR2 YFSETQ. This CDR3 contains 14 residues.

The V and J genes are TRBV5-1 and TRBJ1-2; TRBD1 agrees at 9 bases. The CDR3 is made up of 15 amino acids. Germline loops: CDR1 SGHRS, CDR2 YFSETQ. V lost 2 bases to trimming and J lost 7 bases; unmatched junction nucleotides: 9. The CDR3 region is CASSFWDRDAGGYTF. DNA for the CDR3: TGCGCCAGCAGCTTTTGGGACAGGGATGCTGGTGGCTACACCTTC.

The chain joins TRBV19 to TRBJ2-5; 9 nucleotides line up with TRBD1. Germline assignment: CDR1 LNHDA and CDR2 SQIVND (reference sequence). The J segment lost 1 base and the V segment lost 9 bases, leaving 6 bases of the junction unmatched. The CDR3 contains 14 residues. The CDR3 sequence: CASGQGRSQETQYF. Here the CDR3 DNA reads TGTGCCAGCGGACAGGGGAGATCCCAAGAGACCCAGTACTTC.